The 17 T cell receptor beta chains given below trace back to one sample, sequenced in a study of molecular identifiers for immune sequencing clone quantification. TCRdb redid the calling of the PCR reads with MiXCR, one entry per CDR3 protein. The sample carries approximately 63,000 distinct CDR3 sequences, 19% recorded once. Sequenced sample: naive CD8+ T cells from blood, with Jurkat cell RNA spiked in. Subset in this sample: FACS-sorted CD8+CD4-CCR7+CD45RA+ naive T cells. The receptors here all came from a human donor in good health. Some libraries in this study had Jurkat cell RNA spiked in.

This clonotype was seen many times. This rearrangement joins TRBV29-1 to TRBJ2-1; D might be TRBD2 (6 bases). V was clipped by 2 bases and J by 3 bases, with 11 bases between them. This CDR3 comprises 14 residues. Germline-derived CDR1 and CDR2 are SQVTM and ANQGSEA. Here the CDR3 reads CSVESGRNYNEQFF. DNA for the CDR3: TGCAGCGTTGAAAGCGGGCGAAACTACAATGAGCAGTTCTTC.

This clonotype was found many times. The V and J genes are TRBV28 and TRBJ1-5, with no clear D. The ends were cut back, 6 bases at V and 4 bases at J, with 16 bases in the middle. Germline CDR1 MDHEN, CDR2 SYDVKM. This CDR3 has 15 amino acids. This CDR3 is CASSQTHSGNQPQHF. CDR3 nucleotides: TGTGCCAGCAGCCAAACCCACAGCGGTAATCAGCCCCAGCATTTT.

This clonotype was counted at least ten times. The chain links TRBV19 to TRBJ2-3; a weak D match, TRBD2 (6 bases). CDR3 length: 16 amino acids. The V gene's germline CDR1 is LNHDA and CDR2 SQIVND (reference sequence). The V end lost 6 bases, the J end lost 0 bases, and 16 bases lay between the germline ends. CDR3 residues: CASSGRWGSSTDTQYF. In DNA form, the CDR3 reads TGTGCCAGTAGCGGGAGATGGGGTAGTAGCACAGATACGCAGTATTTT.

In this sample, this clonotype turned up many times. This chain links TRBV12-3 or TRBV12-4 with TRBJ2-2; 8 nucleotides match TRBD2. There are 13 residues in the CDR3. J was trimmed by 4 bases and V by 8 bases; bases with no gene match: 3. In DNA form, the CDR3 reads TGTGCCAGCGCTAGCGGGTTCACCGGGGAGCTGTTTTTT. This sequence encodes CASASGFTGELFF.

This clonotype was seen at least ten times. J is TRBJ2-1 and V is TRBV25-1, with a tentative D call TRBD2 (6 bases). Trimming took off 4 bases at V and 10 bases at J, with 11 bases between the two ends. The germline gives CDR1 MGHDK, CDR2 SYGVNS. The CDR3 is 12 residues long. The CDR3 loop is CASSAGTPEQFF. The CDR3 DNA follows: TGTGCCAGCAGTGCCGGGACTCCGGAGCAGTTCTTC.

This clonotype has just a few counts. The rearrangement links TRBV11-2 to TRBJ2-1, with a tentative D call TRBD2 (6 bases). This CDR3 has 13 amino acids. CDR1 is SGHAT and CDR2 is FQNNGV in the germline V gene. Trimming left V 1 base short and J 9 bases short, with 10 bases between. The CDR3: CASSLVSGSEQFF. The CDR3 nucleotides are TGTGCCAGCAGCTTAGTAAGCGGGTCTGAGCAGTTCTTC.

This clonotype was picked up a small number of times. V and J are TRBV19 and TRBJ2-3, with 9 bases lining up with TRBD1. The V and J ends lost 4 bases and 5 bases, in that order; junction bases with no gene match: 10. The CDR3 sequence is 16 residues long. CDR1 and CDR2 (germline): LNHDA, SQIVND (reference sequence). This CDR3 is CASSTIGTGLEDTQYF. The CDR3 region has the DNA TGTGCCAGTAGTACAATCGGGACAGGGCTTGAAGATACGCAGTATTTT.

The J gene is TRBJ2-1, the V gene TRBV9, with D perhaps matching TRBD1 or TRBD2 (5 bases each). Germline loops: CDR1 SGDLS, CDR2 YYNGEE. Trimming left V 7 bases short and J 4 bases short, with 18 bases between. This CDR3 spans 15 amino acids. CDR3 coding DNA: TGTGCCAGCTCCACCTCCGGGACGGTATACAATGAGCAGTTCTTC. Amino acids: CASSTSGTVYNEQFF.

This clonotype has more than one count but fewer than ten. This chain connects TRBV21-1 to TRBJ2-7. TRBV21-1 counts as a pseudogene. The CDR3 is made up of 13 amino acids. CDR3 residues: CASSKARPHEQYF. The CDR3 bases are TGTGCCAGCAGCAAAGCCCGGCCCCACGAGCAGTACTTC.

This rearrangement joins TRBV9 to TRBJ2-2; 7 positions match TRBD1. J lost 4 bases, V lost 7 bases, and 25 bases had no gene match. CDR3 length: 20 amino acids. Germline V gene sequence: CDR1 SGDLS, CDR2 YYNGEE. The CDR3 bases are TGTGCCAGCTGCCCTTACCGAGGGGGCGCGGTGCGTCGGGTCACCGGGGAGCTGTTTTTT. Its protein product is CASCPYRGGAVRRVTGELFF.

This sequence joins TRBV4-2 and TRBJ1-1, with D hard to call. V gave up 0 bases and J gave up 2 bases, with 16 bases separating them. The germline V gene encodes CDR1 LGHNA and CDR2 YNFKEQ. CDR3 size: 17 residues. The CDR3: CASSQDWSKVGNTEAFF. The DNA for the CDR3 is TGTGCCAGCAGCCAAGATTGGTCAAAGGTTGGTAACACTGAAGCTTTCTTT.

There are many counts of this clonotype. The V call is TRBV6-1, the J call TRBJ2-7; D not certain. CDR1 is MNHNS and CDR2 is SASEGT in the germline V gene. The CDR3 length is 14 residues. V shed 4 bases and J shed 3 bases, with 13 bases lying between them. The CDR3 reads CASSVKGLDYEQYF. The CDR3 region has the DNA TGTGCCAGCAGTGTGAAGGGTCTCGACTACGAGCAGTACTTC.

The chain couples TRBV6-5 to TRBJ1-1; D call uncertain. Germline CDR1 and CDR2: MNHEY and SVGAGI. The CDR3 consists of 14 residues. Trimming removed 0 bases at V and 7 bases at J, with 12 bases between. CDR3 residues: CASSYSGRDYEAFF. The CDR3 bases are TGTGCCAGCAGTTACTCCGGGAGAGACTATGAAGCTTTCTTT.

This clonotype has a count of ten or more. V usage is TRBV6-2 or TRBV6-3 and J usage is TRBJ2-2; tentative D call: TRBD2 (5 bases). The V end lost 10 bases, the J end lost 3 bases, and 12 bases lay between the germline ends. Germline values: CDR1 MNHEY, CDR2 SVGEGT. The CDR3 has 13 amino acids. The CDR3 sequence: CATGNGDTGELFF. DNA for the CDR3: TGTGCCACCGGGAACGGAGACACCGGGGAGCTGTTTTTT.

This clonotype was recorded many times. The rearrangement joins TRBV20-1 to TRBJ1-1; D gene unclear. CDR1 is DFQATT and CDR2 is SNEGSKA in the germline V gene (reference sequence). Trimming removed 3 bases at V and 3 bases at J, with 5 bases between. CDR3 size: 11 residues. CDR3 DNA: TGCAGTGCTAGTAGAGACACTGAAGCTTTCTTT. This encodes CSASRDTEAFF.

This clonotype occurred many times. The rearrangement uses TRBV11-1 and TRBJ2-7; the D is unclear. Germline CDR1 and CDR2: SGHAT and FQDESV (reference sequence). This CDR3 is 12 amino acids long. V lost 4 bases and J lost 3, with 7 bases in between. The CDR3 spells CASSSENYEQYF. CDR3 DNA: TGTGCCAGCAGCTCGGAGAACTACGAGCAGTACTTC.

This clonotype was detected many times. The chain couples TRBV6-1 to TRBJ1-5; 7 nucleotides match TRBD1. Germline CDR1 reads MNHNS; CDR2 reads SASEGT. CDR3 size: 16 residues. The J segment lost 1 base and the V segment lost 7 bases, leaving 10 bases of the junction unmatched. The CDR3 loop reads CASKGEGGASNQPQHF. CDR3 sequence (DNA): TGTGCCAGCAAAGGGGAAGGGGGCGCAAGCAATCAGCCCCAGCATTTT.